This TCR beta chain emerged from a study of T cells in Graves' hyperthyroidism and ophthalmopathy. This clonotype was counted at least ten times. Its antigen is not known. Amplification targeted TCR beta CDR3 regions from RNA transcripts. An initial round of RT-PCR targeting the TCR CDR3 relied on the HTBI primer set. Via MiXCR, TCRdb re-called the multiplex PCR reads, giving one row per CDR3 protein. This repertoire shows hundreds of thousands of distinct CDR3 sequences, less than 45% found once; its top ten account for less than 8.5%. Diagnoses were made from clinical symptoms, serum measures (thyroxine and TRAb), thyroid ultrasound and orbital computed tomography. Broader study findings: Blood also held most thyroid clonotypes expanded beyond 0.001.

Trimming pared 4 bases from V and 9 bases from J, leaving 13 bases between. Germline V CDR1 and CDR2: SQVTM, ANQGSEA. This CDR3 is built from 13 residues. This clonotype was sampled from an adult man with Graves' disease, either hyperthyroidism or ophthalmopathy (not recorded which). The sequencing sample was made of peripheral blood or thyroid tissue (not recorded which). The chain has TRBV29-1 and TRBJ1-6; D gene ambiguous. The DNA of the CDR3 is TGCAGCGTTGGTTTAGGAGGGCTTTCACCCCTCCACTTT. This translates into CSVGLGGLSPLHF.